The 2 T cell receptor beta chains below all came from one sample that was sequenced in a study of T cells after yellow fever vaccination (dated by TCRdb to 2018 to 2020). Receptor libraries were prepared by 5' RACE. Sequencer: Illumina NovaSeq 6000. TCRdb handled the public reads itself, with Q25 trimming in fastp and clone calling in MiXCR, and kept productive beta chains. For every CDR3 protein sequence, its rows merge into one entry that carries the most common genes and DNA. The sample table records some 220,000 distinct CDR3 sequences; roughly 3.3% of these occur just once. The top ten constitute roughly 3.2% of the sample. Interpreted using the paper, the treatment or condition label stands for: live attenuated yellow fever vaccine strain. This sample comprised CD4+ T cells sorted from PBMCs, obtained 10 days after the yellow fever booster vaccination. These receptors all come from a young man who received the YFV17D yellow fever vaccine.

This clonotype was detected a few times. V usage is TRBV7-2 and J usage is TRBJ1-6; D is possibly TRBD1 (5 bases). Trimming took 3 bases from V and 8 from J, leaving 11 bases between them. This CDR3 has 14 amino acids. From germline, CDR1 is SGHTA and CDR2 FQGNSA. The CDR3 DNA reads TGTGCCAGCAGCTTTTTCGGGGACCATTCACCCCTCCACTTT. It encodes CASSFFGDHSPLHF. The entire variable domain, with the rest obtained from reference TRBV7-2 and TRBJ1-6, is as follows: GAGVSQSPSNKVTEKGKDVELRCDPISGHTALYWYRQSLGQGLEFLIYFQGNSAPDKSGLPSDRFSAERTGGSVSTLTIQRTQQEDSAVYLCASSFFGDHSPLHFGNGTRLTVT.

V is TRBV7-8 and J is TRBJ1-5; 8 nucleotides align to TRBD1. The J segment lost 6 bases and the V segment lost 5 bases, leaving 6 bases of the junction unmatched. Germline V gives CDR1 SGHVS, CDR2 FQNEAQ. The CDR3 sequence is 14 residues long. The CDR3 here is CASSTDRGGQPQHF. In nucleotides, the CDR3 is TGTGCCAGCAGCACAGACAGGGGCGGTCAGCCCCAGCATTTT.